Here is one T cell receptor beta chain with its context. TCRdb keeps only in-frame clones here, not all; method: immunoSEQ multiplex PCR. The sample lists around 56,000 clones; more than 80% were seen once. This entry comes from a study of blood T cell repertoires in COVID-19. The germline CDR1 and CDR2 sequences are LGHDT and YNNKEL (reference sequence). Trimming pared 1 base from V and 0 bases from J, leaving 7 bases between. CDR3 length equals 15 residues. The specimen was peripheral blood. The source is a man older than 75 with acute or convalescent COVID-19. The gene calls are TRBV3-1 (or the pseudogene TRBV3-2) and TRBJ2-1, with D perhaps matching TRBD2 (6 bases). CDR3 in amino acids: CASSQGSGSYNEQFF. CDR3 nucleotides: TGTGCCAGCAGCCAAGGTAGCGGCTCCTACAATGAGCAGTTCTTC.